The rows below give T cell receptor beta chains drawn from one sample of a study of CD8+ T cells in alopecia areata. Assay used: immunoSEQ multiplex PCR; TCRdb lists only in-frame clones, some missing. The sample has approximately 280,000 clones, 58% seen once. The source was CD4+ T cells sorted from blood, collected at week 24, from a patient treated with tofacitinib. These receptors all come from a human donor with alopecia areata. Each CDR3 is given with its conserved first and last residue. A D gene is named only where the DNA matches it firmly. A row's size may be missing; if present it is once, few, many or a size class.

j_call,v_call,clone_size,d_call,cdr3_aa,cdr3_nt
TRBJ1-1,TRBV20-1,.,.,CSAHGPRDAFF,TGCAGTGCTCACGGGCCTCGAGACGCTTTCTTT
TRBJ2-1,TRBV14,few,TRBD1,CASSQLSGQGRNEQFF,TGTGCCAGCAGCCAACTTTCAGGACAGGGTCGGAATGAGCAGTTCTTC
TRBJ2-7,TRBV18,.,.,CASSPSLVDALQYF,TGTGCCAGCTCACCCTCCCTCGTCGACGCACTGCAGTACTTC
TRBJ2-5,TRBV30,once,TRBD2,CAGFTSGGGETQYF,TGTGCCGGATTTACTAGCGGGGGAGGGGAGACCCAGTACTTC
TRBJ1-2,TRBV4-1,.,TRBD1,CASSQGLTGMTDGYTF,TGCGCCAGCAGCCAAGGCCTGACAGGGATGACGGATGGCTACACCTTC
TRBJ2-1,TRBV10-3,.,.,CAISESRGDMRNEQFF,TGTGCCATCAGTGAGTCCAGAGGGGACATGAGGAATGAGCAGTTCTTC
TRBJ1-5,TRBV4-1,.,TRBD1,CASSTRTGPDQPQHF,TGCGCCAGCAGCACCCGGACAGGGCCCGATCAGCCCCAGCATTTT
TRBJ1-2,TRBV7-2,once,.,CASSQSSAANYGYTF,TGTGCCAGCAGCCAATCATCCGCAGCTAACTATGGCTACACCTTC
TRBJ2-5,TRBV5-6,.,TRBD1,CASSVDRGETQYF,TGTGCCAGCAGCGTGGACAGGGGGGAGACCCAGTACTTC
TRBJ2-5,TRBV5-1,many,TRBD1,CASSLRTGEETQYF,TGCGCCAGCAGCTTGCGTACAGGGGAAGAGACCCAGTACTTC
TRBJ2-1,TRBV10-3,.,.,CAISEAVQGGEQFF,TGTGCCATCAGCGAGGCGGTACAGGGTGGTGAGCAGTTCTTC
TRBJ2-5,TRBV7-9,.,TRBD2,CASSITGTSVKETQYF,TGTGCCAGCAGCATCACCGGGACTAGCGTGAAAGAGACCCAGTACTTC
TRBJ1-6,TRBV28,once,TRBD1,CASSKQQGSYSPLHF,TGTGCCAGCAGCAAACAACAGGGGAGTTATTCACCCCTCCACTTT
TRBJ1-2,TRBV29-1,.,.,CSGLLANYGYTF,TGCAGCGGACTGCTAGCTAACTATGGCTACACCTTC
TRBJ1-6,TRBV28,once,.,CASSSRSPLHF,TGTGCCAGCAGTTCCAGGTCACCCCTCCACTTT
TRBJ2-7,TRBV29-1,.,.,CSVGIARVGEQYF,TGCAGCGTTGGGATAGCGCGGGTCGGCGAGCAGTACTTC
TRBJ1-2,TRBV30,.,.,CAYRLSYGYTF,TGTGCCTACCGACTCAGCTATGGCTACACCTTC
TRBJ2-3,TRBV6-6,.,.,CASSYGGGADTQYF,TGTGCCAGCAGTTACGGCGGCGGGGCAGATACGCAGTATTTT
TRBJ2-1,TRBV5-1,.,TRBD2,CASSLGLAVYNEQFF,TGCGCCAGCAGCTTGGGGCTAGCGGTCTACAATGAGCAGTTCTTC
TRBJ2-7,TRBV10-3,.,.,CAISDTRLYEQYF,TGTGCCATCAGTGATACAAGACTTTACGAGCAGTACTTC
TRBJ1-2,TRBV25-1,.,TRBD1,CASSSLRGTNYGYTF,TGTGCCAGCAGTTCCCTCAGGGGGACAAACTATGGCTACACCTTC
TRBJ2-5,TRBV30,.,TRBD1,CAWGTGTGGVGGRTQYF,TGTGCCTGGGGAACCGGGACAGGGGGCGTTGGGGGAAGGACCCAGTACTTC
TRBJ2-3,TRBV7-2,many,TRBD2,CASSLADSVKRTDTQYF,TGTGCCAGCAGTCTAGCGGACTCAGTAAAACGCACAGATACGCAGTATTTT
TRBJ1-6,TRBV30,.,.,CASRVLNSPLHF,TGTGCCTCCCGGGTCCTCAATTCACCCCTCCACTTT
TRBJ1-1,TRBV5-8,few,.,CASSLMAATEAFF,TGTGCCAGCAGCTTGATGGCAGCCACTGAAGCTTTCTTT
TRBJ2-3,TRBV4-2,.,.,CASSQEGGTDTDTQYF,TGTGCCAGCAGCCAAGAGGGAGGAACAGACACAGATACGCAGTATTTT
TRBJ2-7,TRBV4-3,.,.,CASSQDPGDHLYEQYF,TGCGCCAGCAGCCAAGATCCAGGGGACCACCTCTACGAGCAGTACTTC
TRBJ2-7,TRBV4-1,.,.,CASSQDRGLGYEQYF,TGCGCCAGCAGCCAAGATCGGGGCCTCGGGTACGAGCAGTACTTC
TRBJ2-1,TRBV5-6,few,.,CASSLMGGRDSRDEQFF,TGTGCCAGCAGCTTGATGGGAGGTCGAGACAGTCGGGATGAGCAGTTCTTC
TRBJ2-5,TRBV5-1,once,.,CASSLTTSQETQYF,TGCGCCAGCAGCTTAACAACCAGTCAAGAGACCCAGTACTTC
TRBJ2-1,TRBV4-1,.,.,CASSQITTYEQFF,TGCGCCAGCAGCCAGATTACTACCTACGAGCAGTTCTTC
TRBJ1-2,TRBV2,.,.,CASSDSNRDDYGYTF,TGTGCCAGCAGCGACTCCAACAGGGATGATTATGGCTACACCTTC
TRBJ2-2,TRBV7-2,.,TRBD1,CASSLTGQGAAGELFF,TGTGCCAGCAGCTTAACTGGGCAGGGGGCTGCCGGGGAGCTGTTTTTT
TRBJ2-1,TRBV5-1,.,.,CASSLDRVGNEQFF,TGCGCCAGCAGCTTGGACAGGGTGGGCAATGAGCAGTTCTTC
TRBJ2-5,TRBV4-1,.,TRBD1,CASSQPDRGTTRETQYF,TGCGCCAGCAGCCAACCGGACAGGGGGACTACCAGGGAGACCCAGTACTTC
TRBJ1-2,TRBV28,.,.,CASDAGAPNYGYTF,TGTGCCAGCGACGCAGGGGCACCTAACTATGGCTACACCTTC
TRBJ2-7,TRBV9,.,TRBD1,CASSARQGARNEQYF,TGTGCCAGCAGCGCGAGACAGGGGGCGAGGAACGAGCAGTACTTC
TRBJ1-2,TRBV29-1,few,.,CSVEDRGSNYGYTF,TGCAGCGTTGAAGATAGGGGGAGTAACTATGGCTACACCTTC
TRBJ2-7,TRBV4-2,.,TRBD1,CASSLGQGTYF,TGTGCCAGCAGCCTAGGACAGGGAACGTACTTC
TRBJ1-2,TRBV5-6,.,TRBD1,CASSVTGVGYTF,TGTGCCAGCAGCGTGACAGGGGTCGGCTACACCTTC
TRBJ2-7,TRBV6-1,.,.,CASSEPGAPYEQYF,TGTGCCAGCAGTGAACCCGGGGCGCCCTACGAGCAGTACTTC
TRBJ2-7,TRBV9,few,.,CASSVGPEGSYEQYF,TGTGCCAGCAGCGTAGGCCCGGAGGGCTCCTACGAGCAGTACTTC
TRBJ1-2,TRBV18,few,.,CASSPGQYYGYTF,TGTGCCAGCTCACCTGGGCAGTACTATGGCTACACCTTC
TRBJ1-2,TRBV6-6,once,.,CASTFQGRGYTF,TGTGCCAGCACCTTCCAGGGGCGGGGCTACACCTTC
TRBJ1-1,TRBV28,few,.,CASSLGGWNTEAFF,TGTGCCAGCAGTTTGGGAGGCTGGAACACTGAAGCTTTCTTT
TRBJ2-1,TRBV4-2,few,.,CASSQDPRGPNVEQFF,TGTGCCAGCAGCCAAGACCCTCGGGGTCCGAACGTTGAGCAGTTCTTC
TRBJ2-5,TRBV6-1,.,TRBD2,CASRPRGGETQYF,TGTGCCAGCAGACCCCGGGGAGGGGAGACCCAGTACTTC
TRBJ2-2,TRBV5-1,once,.,CASSLAEGLGELFF,TGCGCCAGCAGCTTGGCCGAGGGTCTCGGGGAGCTGTTTTTT
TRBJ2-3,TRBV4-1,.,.,CASSQDTGGPVYTQYF,TGCGCCAGCAGCCAAGATACCGGGGGCCCCGTGTATACGCAGTATTTT
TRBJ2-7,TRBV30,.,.,CAWRHAPQGSYEQYF,TGTGCCTGGAGGCACGCCCCACAGGGTTCCTACGAGCAGTACTTC
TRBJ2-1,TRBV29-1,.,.,CSVELGYNEQFF,TGCAGCGTGGAACTAGGTTACAATGAGCAGTTCTTC
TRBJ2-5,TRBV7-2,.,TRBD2,CASSFLAGSETQYF,TGTGCCAGCAGCTTCCTAGCGGGGTCAGAGACCCAGTACTTC
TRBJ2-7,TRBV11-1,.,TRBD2,CASSRGLAGGRTSYEQYF,TGTGCCAGCAGCCGGGGACTAGCGGGGGGACGGACCTCCTACGAGCAGTACTTC
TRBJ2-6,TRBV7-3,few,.,CASSSPAMSNVLTF,TGTGCCAGCAGCTCCCCCGCGATGTCCAACGTCCTGACTTTC
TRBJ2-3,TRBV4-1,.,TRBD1,CASSPRQGDTQYF,TGCGCCAGCAGCCCCCGACAGGGGGATACGCAGTATTTT